This is a list of T cell receptor beta chains from one sample in a study of blood T cell repertoires in COVID-19. Sequencing used immunoSEQ multiplex PCR; TCRdb keeps in-frame clones, though not all of them. The data contain roughly 190,000 clones, over 75% of them singletons. The material sequenced was peripheral blood. The receptor source for this set is a woman between 40 and 55 years old who had recovered from COVID-19. The CDR3 runs from the conserved cysteine through the conserved F or W. The order of the fields is V gene, clone size, D gene, J gene, CDR3 DNA, CDR3 protein. D genes are given only for firm matches. Clone size is stated in some rows and not others, as once, few, many or a class when expanded.

TRBV28	-	-	TRBJ2-7	TGTGCCAGCAGCTCAACCGGACAGTTAGCTTCCTACGAGCAGTACTTC	CASSSTGQLASYEQYF
TRBV2	many	-	TRBJ2-6	TGTGCCAGCAGTGATGAACAGGGGGCCAACGTCCTGACTTTC	CASSDEQGANVLTF
TRBV30	-	TRBD1	TRBJ1-5	TGTGCCTGGAGTCCCGGGACAGGGGTAGGTGTTGGCAATCAGCCCCAGCATTTT	CAWSPGTGVGVGNQPQHF
TRBV28	-	TRBD1	TRBJ1-2	TGTGCCAGCAGACAGGGGGGGGCCCAGGAGCTAAGTTATGGCTACACCTTC	CASRQGGAQELSYGYTF
TRBV6-5	-	-	TRBJ1-3	TGTGCCAGCAGTACCCGGGGGGGAAACACCATATATTTT	CASSTRGGNTIYF
TRBV5-1	few	TRBD2	TRBJ2-2	TGCGCCAGCAGCTTGGGCGGGAGGGCCGTCGGCGGGGAGCTGTTTTTT	CASSLGGRAVGGELFF
TRBV3-1/TRBV3-2	-	TRBD2	TRBJ2-1	TGTGCCAGCAGCCCCCGGACTAGCGGGTTCTACAATGAGCAGTTCTTC	CASSPRTSGFYNEQFF
TRBV4-1	-	TRBD1	TRBJ2-1	TGCGCCAGCAGCGGACAGGGTTGGGATGAGCAGTTCTTC	CASSGQGWDEQFF
TRBV4-2	once	TRBD2	TRBJ2-7	TGTGCCAGCAGCCGCTCTTCAAGCGGGAGTGATTCCTACGAGCAGTACTTC	CASSRSSSGSDSYEQYF
TRBV30	-	-	TRBJ1-2	TGTGCCTGGAGTGTGGGAGCCTATGGCTACACCTTC	CAWSVGAYGYTF
TRBV12-3/TRBV12-4	-	-	TRBJ2-2	TGTGCCAGCAGTTTCTCGAACACCGGGGAGCTGTTTTTT	CASSFSNTGELFF
TRBV14	once	-	TRBJ2-1	TGTGCCAGCAGCCTACATTCGGGGAGTATGTACAATGAGCAGTTCTTC	CASSLHSGSMYNEQFF
TRBV6-5	-	TRBD1	TRBJ2-6	TGTGCCAGCAGGCAGACAGGGTTTGGGGCCAACGTCCTGACTTTC	CASRQTGFGANVLTF
TRBV3-1/TRBV3-2	-	TRBD1	TRBJ1-3	TGTGCCAGCAGCCAGAGGGGACAGGGGGACACCATATATTTT	CASSQRGQGDTIYF
TRBV6-5	-	TRBD1	TRBJ1-6	TGTGCCAGCAGTTATGACAGGGAAAATTCACCCCTCCACTTT	CASSYDRENSPLHF
TRBV27	-	TRBD1	TRBJ2-2	TGTGCCAGCAGTCAAGCCTATCAGACAGGGGCCGGGGAGCTGTTTTTT	CASSQAYQTGAGELFF
TRBV5-1	-	TRBD1	TRBJ2-1	TGCGCCAGCAGCCCACAGGGGGACAATGAGCAGTTCTTC	CASSPQGDNEQFF
TRBV7-9	-	-	TRBJ2-7	TGTGCCAGCAGCCGAACTAAACTCGGCGACGAGCAGTACTTC	CASSRTKLGDEQYF
TRBV5-1	-	-	TRBJ1-2	TGCGCCAGCAGCTTGGCGGCAGGGACTAACTATGGCTACACCTTC	CASSLAAGTNYGYTF
TRBV3-1/TRBV3-2	-	TRBD2	TRBJ2-7	TGTGCCAGCAGCCAAGGAGTAGGACTAGCGCCGGCGGAGCAGTACTTC	CASSQGVGLAPAEQYF
TRBV11-2	-	-	TRBJ2-5	TGTGCCAGCAGCTTAGTACTAGAGACCCAGTACTTC	CASSLVLETQYF
TRBV4-3	-	TRBD2	TRBJ2-1	TGCGCCAGCAGCCAAGAATCGGGACTAGCGAATGAGCAGTTCTTC	CASSQESGLANEQFF
TRBV12-3/TRBV12-4	-	-	TRBJ2-7	TGTGCCAGCAGTTTTGGTAGGGGGGAGCAGTACTTC	CASSFGRGEQYF
TRBV18	-	-	TRBJ1-4	TGTGCCAGCTCCCCCGGGAGGGGGAATGAAAAACTGTTTTTT	CASSPGRGNEKLFF
TRBV5-1	-	TRBD1	TRBJ1-6	TGCGCCAGCTCGACAGGGGTTCGTTCACCCCTCCACTTT	CASSTGVRSPLHF